The 29 T cell receptor beta chains reported below all come from one sample, sequenced in a study of patients and donors after allogeneic stem cell transplantation. TCRdb passed the RT-PCR reads through MiXCR, listing each CDR3 protein once. The repertoire holds about a million distinct CDR3 sequences, with about a sixth as singletons. Sequencing used blood, either unsorted or a sorted T cell fraction (not recorded which). The receptor source for this set is a human donor who was either an allogeneic HSCT recipient or a stem cell or donor lymphocyte infusion donor (not recorded which). It is not recorded whose cells these are; they may come from a transplant donor.

CDR3 sequence reads: CASRSVRFPYNEQFF. CDR3 coding DNA: TGTGCCAGCCGTAGCGTCCGGTTCCCCTACAATGAGCAGTTCTTC. The rearrangement joins TRBV6-2 or TRBV6-3 to TRBJ2-1, with D perhaps TRBD2 (5 bases). Deletions cut 8 bases from V and 2 bases from J, with 16 bases between. The germline CDR1 and CDR2 sequences are MNHEY and SVGEGT. CDR3 length: 15 residues.

Only a few counts were recorded for this clonotype. The chain employs TRBV5-6 and TRBJ1-6; D remains ambiguous. There are 13 residues in the CDR3. Trimming took 0 bases from V and 9 from J, leaving 7 bases between them. The V gene's germline CDR1 is SGHDT and CDR2 YYEEEE. DNA of the CDR3: TGTGCCAGCAGCTTGGACCAGAGTTCACCCCTCCACTTT. Amino acid sequence: CASSLDQSSPLHF.

This clonotype has a handful of counts. The chain couples TRBV7-9 to TRBJ1-4; D is ambiguous. The V and J ends lost 6 bases and 0 bases respectively, with 8 bases between them. CDR1 is SEHNR and CDR2 is FQNEAQ in the germline V gene (reference sequence). CDR3 size: 14 residues. CDR3 DNA sequence: TGTGCCAGCAGGGTCGGGGCAACTAATGAAAAACTGTTTTTT. Translating it yields CASRVGATNEKLFF.

J is TRBJ2-2 and V is TRBV9; TRBD1 is a possible D gene (7 bases). V was shortened by 6 bases and J by 5 bases, with 14 bases between the two germline ends. From germline, CDR1 is SGDLS and CDR2 YYNGEE. This CDR3 comprises 14 residues. The CDR3 DNA follows: TGTGCCAGCACCCAGGGGGGATCAACCGGGGAGCTGTTTTTT. It yields the protein CASTQGGSTGELFF.

The chain is built from TRBV9 and TRBJ2-5; D is unresolved. There are 11 residues in the CDR3. Germline CDR1 SGDLS, CDR2 YYNGEE. The ends were cut back, 4 bases at V and 6 bases at J, with 7 bases in the middle. CDR3 loop: CASSLHQTQYF. The CDR3 DNA follows: TGTGCCAGCAGCCTCCACCAGACCCAGTACTTC.

This chain links TRBV5-4 with TRBJ2-7; 11 bases fit TRBD2. CDR3 size: 15 residues. Losses at the gene ends were 2 bases for V and 4 bases for J; bases not matched to a gene: 5. CDR1 is SGHNT, CDR2 YYREEE, per germline (reference sequence). Written as DNA, the CDR3 is TGTGCCAGCAGCTTTACTAGCGGGAGAGGATACGAGCAGTACTTC. This encodes CASSFTSGRGYEQYF.

The genes are TRBV6-4 and TRBJ2-1; TRBD2 aligns across 8 bases. The germline CDR1 and CDR2 sequences are MRHNA and SNTAGT. Trimming removed 6 bases from V and 0 bases from J; junction bases left unmatched: 4. The CDR3 consists of 15 residues. In nucleotides, the CDR3 is TGTGCCAGCAGCCGGGGACTAGACTCCTACAATGAGCAGTTCTTC. Protein sequence: CASSRGLDSYNEQFF.

The chain carries TRBV12-3 or TRBV12-4 and TRBJ2-2; 8 bases agree with TRBD1. V trimming: 2 bases; J trimming: 7 bases; junction bases outside the gene matches: 9. The CDR3 is made up of 16 amino acids. CDR3 sequence: CASSLNGDRRSGELFF. The CDR3 nucleotides are TGTGCCAGCAGTTTAAACGGGGACAGGCGAAGCGGGGAGCTGTTTTTT.

The chain is built from TRBV5-5 and TRBJ2-2; a possible D gene is TRBD2 (6 bases). The CDR3 is made up of 15 amino acids. Germline V lookup: CDR1 SGHKS, CDR2 YYEKEE (reference sequence). Trimming cost V 4 bases and J 0 bases, with 10 bases left between them. CDR3 loop: CASSRGTSNTGELFF. Here the CDR3 DNA reads TGTGCCAGCAGCCGTGGGACTTCGAACACCGGGGAGCTGTTTTTT.

This chain connects TRBV20-1 to TRBJ1-1; 9 bases align to TRBD1. V trimming: 0 bases; J trimming: 7 bases; junction bases outside the gene matches: 15. The V gene's germline CDR1 is DFQATT and CDR2 SNEGSKA (reference sequence). The CDR3 is 17 amino acids. The CDR3 nucleotides read TGCAGTGCTAGAGATCGAAGGACAGGGGCCGCAAAGAATGAAGCTTTCTTT. It yields the protein CSARDRRTGAAKNEAFF.

This rearrangement joins TRBV2 to TRBJ2-1, with D hard to call. The V end lost 8 bases, the J end lost 8 bases, and 10 bases lay between the germline ends. Looked up from germline, CDR1 is SNHLY and CDR2 is FYNNEI. The CDR3 extends over 11 amino acids. The CDR3 DNA follows: TGTGCCAGCGGCTCACGGGATGAGCAGTTCTTC. This gives the protein CASGSRDEQFF.

The rearrangement joins TRBV4-1 to TRBJ2-7; D not resolved. Germline-derived CDR1 and CDR2 are MGHRA and YSYEKL. The CDR3 is 15 residues long. Trimming removed 1 base from V and 3 bases from J, with 13 bases in between. CDR3 DNA: TGCGCCAGCAGCCAAGTCGCAGCGCCTAGCTACGAGCAGTACTTC. It translates to CASSQVAAPSYEQYF.

This clonotype was detected ten times or more. The CDR3 loop reads CSVQGQGAGELFF. CDR3 nucleotide sequence: TGCAGCGTTCAGGGACAGGGGGCCGGGGAGCTGTTTTTT. The V gene is TRBV29-1, the J gene TRBJ2-2, with 11 positions matching TRBD1. The germline CDR1 and CDR2 sequences are SQVTM and ANQGSEA. With 5 bases clipped from V and 6 bases from J, the junction kept 2 bases outside the gene matches. The CDR3 sequence is 13 residues long.

J is TRBJ1-3 and V is TRBV7-9; TRBD1 is a possible D gene (5 bases). The germline V gene has CDR1 SEHNR and CDR2 FQNEAQ (reference sequence). This CDR3 comprises 16 residues. Trimming removed 3 bases from V and 0 bases from J, with 12 bases in between. CDR3 nucleotide sequence: TGTGCCAGCAGCTTTGGGACGCAGAGCTCTGGAAACACCATATATTTT. This codes for CASSFGTQSSGNTIYF.

This clonotype was observed a few times. V gene TRBV7-9 combines with J gene TRBJ1-6, with 9 bases aligning to TRBD1. J lost 5 bases, V lost 5 bases, and 4 bases had no gene match. The CDR3 covers 15 residues. The germline V gene encodes CDR1 SEHNR and CDR2 FQNEAQ (reference sequence). CDR3 nucleotides: TGTGCCAGCAGCCTCAGACAGGGGGATAATTCACCCCTCCACTTT. Translating it yields CASSLRQGDNSPLHF. The full variable domain, in which reference TRBV7-9 and TRBJ1-6 provide the parts outside the CDR3, is DTGVSQNPRHKITKRGQNVTFRCDPISEHNRLYWYRQTLGQGPEFLTYFQNEAQLEKSRLLSDRFSAERPKGSFSTLEIQRTEQGDSAMYLCASSLRQGDNSPLHFGNGTRLTVT.

V is TRBV2 and J is TRBJ1-1; 12 nucleotides align to TRBD1. This CDR3 is built from 15 residues. V was clipped by 4 bases and J by 11 bases; unmatched bases: 11. In germline, CDR1 is SNHLY, CDR2 FYNNEI. The CDR3 region is CASSAQPGQGARAFF. The CDR3 bases are TGTGCCAGCAGTGCCCAACCGGGACAGGGGGCGCGGGCTTTCTTT.

This clonotype has at least ten counts. The chain is built from TRBV12-3 or TRBV12-4 and TRBJ1-6; 9 nucleotides agree with TRBD1. The CDR3 consists of 15 residues. Germline trimming cut 5 bases from V and 10 bases from J; bases unmatched to any gene: 9. CDR3 nucleotide sequence: TGTGCCAGCAGTCCCGGGACAGGGCGCCGATCACCCCTCCACTTT. Translation gives CASSPGTGRRSPLHF.

This clonotype was detected a few times. This chain joins TRBV2 and TRBJ2-2, with TRBD1 matching 7 bases. The germline CDR1 and CDR2 sequences are SNHLY and FYNNEI. Unmatched junction bases numbered 8, after V lost 6 bases and J lost 7 bases. There are 14 residues in the CDR3. DNA for the CDR3: TGTGCCAGCAGCCGCGGACAGGCGGTCGGGGAGCTGTTTTTT. This encodes CASSRGQAVGELFF.

This chain links TRBV2 with TRBJ2-1; D may be TRBD2 (8 bases). CDR1 is SNHLY, CDR2 FYNNEI, per germline. The CDR3 extends over 18 amino acids. The V end lost 4 bases, the J end lost 0 bases, and 19 bases lay between the germline ends. The CDR3 here is CASSAGGTVPSSYNEQFF. In nucleotides, the CDR3 is TGTGCCAGCAGTGCGGGGGGGACAGTTCCTAGCTCCTACAATGAGCAGTTCTTC.

This clonotype was observed a few times. The chain carries TRBV24-1 and TRBJ1-5, with D unclear. Between the trimmed V and J ends, which lost 0 bases and 7 bases, there was a span of 9 bases. Germline V CDR1 and CDR2: KGHDR, SFDVKD. The CDR3 is 14 residues long. The CDR3, as DNA: TGTGCCACCAGTGATTTGAAAGACGGCCAGCCCCAGCATTTT. Translating it yields CATSDLKDGQPQHF.

This clonotype was seen a handful of times. This chain joins TRBV7-8 and TRBJ2-7; D is possibly TRBD2 (5 bases). The V and J ends lost 5 bases and 6 bases respectively, with 11 bases between them. The CDR3 length is 12 residues. Germline V gene sequence: CDR1 SGHVS, CDR2 FQNEAQ. This CDR3 reads CASSRDTSEQYF. CDR3 sequence (DNA): TGTGCCAGCAGCCGAGATACTAGCGAGCAGTACTTC.

This clonotype was picked up a small number of times. CDR3 sequence reads: CASSPHGGNEKLFF. In nucleotides, the CDR3 is TGTGCCAGCAGCCCCCACGGGGGTAATGAAAAACTGTTTTTT. The chain combines TRBV9 with TRBJ1-4; TRBD1 is a possible D gene (5 bases). CDR1 is SGDLS, CDR2 YYNGEE, per germline. V was clipped by 4 bases and J by 4 bases, with 11 bases between them. This CDR3 contains 14 residues.

Here the CDR3 reads CASSQDGTPSLTYNEQFF. Here the CDR3 DNA reads TGTGCCAGCAGCCAAGATGGGACGCCATCGCTAACCTACAATGAGCAGTTCTTC. This chain links TRBV4-2 with TRBJ2-1, with D perhaps given as TRBD1 or TRBD2 (5 bases each). The V and J ends lost 0 bases and 2 bases respectively, with 17 bases between them. Germline V gene sequence: CDR1 LGHNA, CDR2 YNFKEQ. The length of the CDR3 is 18 residues.

In its sample, this clonotype was seen a few times. This sequence joins TRBV9 and TRBJ2-7; 7 bases map to TRBD2. V lost 6 bases to trimming and J lost 6 bases; unmatched junction nucleotides: 12. The CDR3 contains 14 residues. The germline V gene encodes CDR1 SGDLS and CDR2 YYNGEE. This CDR3 reads CASTRREGPSEQYF. CDR3 bases: TGTGCCAGCACTCGGAGGGAGGGCCCTTCCGAGCAGTACTTC.

This rearrangement joins TRBV25-1 to TRBJ2-3; maybe TRBD2 (5 bases). This CDR3 has 11 amino acids. V was trimmed by 8 bases and J by 6 bases, leaving 9 bases between them. From germline, CDR1 is MGHDK and CDR2 SYGVNS. CDR3: CASAGVDTQYF. The CDR3 DNA is TGTGCCAGCGCCGGGGTTGATACGCAGTATTTT.

The chain has TRBV7-8 and TRBJ1-4; 7 positions match TRBD1. Germline loops: CDR1 SGHVS, CDR2 FQNEAQ. The ends lost 2 bases at V and 8 bases at J; junction bases unmatched: 8. This CDR3 is 15 amino acids long. DNA for the CDR3: TGTGCCAGCAGCTTATCCGGGCCAGGGGGGGAAAAACTGTTTTTT. This codes for CASSLSGPGGEKLFF.

The chain has TRBV7-6 and TRBJ1-1; 10 nucleotides match TRBD1. This CDR3 is built from 15 residues. Looked up from germline, CDR1 is SGHVS and CDR2 is FNYEAQ. Trimming removed 2 bases from V and 5 bases from J; junction bases left unmatched: 5. CDR3 in amino acids: CASSLSTGGLTEAFF. The DNA of the CDR3 is TGTGCCAGCAGCTTATCGACAGGGGGCCTGACTGAAGCTTTCTTT.

The chain carries TRBV5-1 and TRBJ1-3; D is unclear. With 6 bases removed from V and 0 bases from J, the gap between germline ends came to 16 bases. The germline gives CDR1 SGHRS, CDR2 YFSETQ. This CDR3 spans 16 amino acids. The DNA of the CDR3 is TGCGCCAGCACACTAGGCTCAGGACCCTCTGGAAACACCATATATTTT. It encodes CASTLGSGPSGNTIYF.

This clonotype was seen only a few times. The chain combines TRBV29-1 with TRBJ2-1; D is perhaps TRBD2 (7 bases). This CDR3 has 12 amino acids. CDR1 is SQVTM, CDR2 ANQGSEA, per germline. V was cut by 6 bases and J by 6 bases, with 12 bases left in between. The CDR3 nucleotides read TGCAGCGTGGCAGGGGAGGGCAATGAGCAGTTCTTC. Its translation: CSVAGEGNEQFF.